This TCR beta chain comes out of a study of blood T cells in healthy people across ages. This clonotype was found many times. Together with a sample-barcoded 5' primer, a J-beta primer mix was included in a second PCR lasting roughly 6 to 12 cycles. TCRdb re-called the 5' RACE reads with MiXCR, one entry per CDR3 protein. The sample contains approximately 680,000 distinct CDR3 sequences, around 32% of which appear only once. From germline, CDR1 is DFQATT and CDR2 SNEGSKA (reference sequence). V shed 6 bases and J shed 0 bases, with 12 bases lying between them. The CDR3 totals 13 residues. This TCR was sampled from a woman aged 80 or over in good health. The chain joins TRBV20-1 to TRBJ2-7, with a possible D match to TRBD1 (6 bases). The sequenced material came from blood. CDR3 residues: CSAKRGGSYEQYF. CDR3 coding DNA: TGCAGTGCGAAGAGAGGGGGCTCCTACGAGCAGTACTTC.